The TCR beta chain described here comes from a study of CD8+CD57+ T cells in acquired aplastic anemia. Study in general: Isolated CD4+ and CD8+ cells, once sorted, yielded DNA averaging around 3.3 ug.

In the case of this clonotype: Its matching antigen is unknown.

Study results and caveats: Twenty-nine shared CD8+ CDR3s appeared highly expressed within patients' immunodominant clones. No significant difference in CD8+ Simpson's diversity was found between patients and controls.

Investigators profiled TCR beta VDJ and CDR3 from genomic DNA template. Each CDR3 protein gets one entry after TCRdb re-called the reads with MiXCR. The data contain 200,000 or so distinct CDR3 sequences, roughly 64% of them singletons. Trimming took 3 bases from V and 5 from J; bases not matched to a gene: 4. The CDR3 loop spans 14 amino acids. In germline, CDR1 is SGDLS, CDR2 YYNGEE. The V call is TRBV9, the J call TRBJ2-3; 9 bases map to TRBD1. The specimen sequenced was sorted CD4+, CD8+, or CD8+CD57+ T cells (not recorded which) from PBMCs. The source is a human donor with severe aplastic anemia or a healthy control (not recorded which). In DNA, the CDR3 is TGTGCCAGCAGCGGATGGACAGGGGAAGATACGCAGTATTTT. Amino acids: CASSGWTGEDTQYF.